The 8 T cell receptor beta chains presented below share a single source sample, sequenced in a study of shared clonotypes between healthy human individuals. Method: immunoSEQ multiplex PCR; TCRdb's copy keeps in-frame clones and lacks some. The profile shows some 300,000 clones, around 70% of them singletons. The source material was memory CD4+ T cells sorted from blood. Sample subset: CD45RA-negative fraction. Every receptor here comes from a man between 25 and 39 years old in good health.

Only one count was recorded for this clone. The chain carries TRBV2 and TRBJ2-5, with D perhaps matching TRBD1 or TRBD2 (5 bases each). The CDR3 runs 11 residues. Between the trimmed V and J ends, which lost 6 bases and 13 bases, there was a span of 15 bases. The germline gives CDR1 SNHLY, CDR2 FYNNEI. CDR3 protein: CASSAGAPPYF. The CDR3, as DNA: TGTGCCAGCAGCGCCGGGGCCCCGCCGTACTTC.

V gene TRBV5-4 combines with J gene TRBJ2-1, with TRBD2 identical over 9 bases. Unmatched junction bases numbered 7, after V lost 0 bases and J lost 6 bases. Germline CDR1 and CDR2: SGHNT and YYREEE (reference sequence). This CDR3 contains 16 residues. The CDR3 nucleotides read TGTGCCAGCAGCTTGGGATATAGCGGGAGCTCCAATGAGCAGTTCTTC. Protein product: CASSLGYSGSSNEQFF.

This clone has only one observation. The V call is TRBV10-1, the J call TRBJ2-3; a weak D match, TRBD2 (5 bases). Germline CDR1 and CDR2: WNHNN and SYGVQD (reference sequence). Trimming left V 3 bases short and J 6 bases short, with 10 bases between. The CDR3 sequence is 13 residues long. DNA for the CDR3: TGCGCCAGCAGTGAAGGCACTAGGGATACGCAGTATTTT. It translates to CASSEGTRDTQYF.

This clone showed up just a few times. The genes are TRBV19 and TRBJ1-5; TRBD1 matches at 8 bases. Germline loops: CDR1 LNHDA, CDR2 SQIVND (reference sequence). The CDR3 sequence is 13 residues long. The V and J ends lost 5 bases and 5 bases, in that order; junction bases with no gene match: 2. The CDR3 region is CASSGTGDQPQHF. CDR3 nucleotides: TGTGCCAGTAGTGGGACAGGAGATCAGCCCCAGCATTTT.

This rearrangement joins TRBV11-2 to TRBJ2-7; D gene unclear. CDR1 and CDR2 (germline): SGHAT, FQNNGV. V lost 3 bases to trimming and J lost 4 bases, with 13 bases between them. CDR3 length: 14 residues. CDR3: CASSFSDGLYEQYF. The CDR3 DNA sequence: TGTGCCAGCAGCTTCTCGGACGGCCTATACGAGCAGTACTTC.

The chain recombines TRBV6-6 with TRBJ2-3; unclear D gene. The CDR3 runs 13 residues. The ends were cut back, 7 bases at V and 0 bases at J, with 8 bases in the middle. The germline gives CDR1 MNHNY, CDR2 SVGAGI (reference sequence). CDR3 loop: CASIHISTDTQYF. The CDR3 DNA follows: TGTGCCAGCATCCACATTAGCACAGATACGCAGTATTTT.

The CDR3, as DNA: TGTGCCAGCAGCTTGGGCGGGAGGCGAACCGGGGAGCTGTTTTTT. Translating it yields CASSLGGRRTGELFF. This rearrangement joins TRBV5-4 to TRBJ2-2; TRBD2 matches at 8 bases. The CDR3 sequence is 15 residues long. V shed 0 bases, J shed 5 bases, and the junction held 3 bases outside the gene matches. Germline V gene lookup returns CDR1 SGHNT and CDR2 YYREEE (reference sequence).

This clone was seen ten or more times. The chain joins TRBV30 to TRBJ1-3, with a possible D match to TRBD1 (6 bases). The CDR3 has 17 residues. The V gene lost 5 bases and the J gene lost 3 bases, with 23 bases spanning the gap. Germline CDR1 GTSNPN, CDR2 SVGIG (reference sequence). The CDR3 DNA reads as TGTGCCTGGCGTACGATAGCGGGGGGCACGGATGGAAACACCATATATTTT. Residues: CAWRTIAGGTDGNTIYF.